One and the same sample provided the 17 T cell receptor beta chains below, sequenced in a study of T-cell memory formation after mild COVID-19. TCRdb re-called the 5' RACE reads through MiXCR, storing one row per CDR3 protein. The data hold around 220,000 distinct CDR3 sequences, with about a sixth observed a single time. Sequencing input: PBMCs or a T cell subset sorted from them (not recorded which). Receptor source: a man between 18 and 35 years old who had mild COVID-19 (a few samples of this study predate the infection). Cell type and time point are not known.

This sequence joins TRBV20-1 and TRBJ1-1; 12 nucleotides line up with TRBD1. Germline trimming cut 3 bases from V and 6 bases from J; bases unmatched to any gene: 11. Looked up from germline, CDR1 is DFQATT and CDR2 is SNEGSKA (reference sequence). CDR3 length: 16 residues. The DNA of the CDR3 is TGCAGTGCTAGTCGTATGGGACAGGGGGCTGGCTCTGAAGCTTTCTTT. It codes for CSASRMGQGAGSEAFF.

There are a few counts of this clonotype. The V call is TRBV5-4, the J call TRBJ1-4; 7 bases line up with TRBD1. The length of the CDR3 is 15 residues. Germline V lookup: CDR1 SGHNT, CDR2 YYREEE (reference sequence). V gave up 0 bases and J gave up 8 bases; unmatched junction bases: 7. In DNA, the CDR3 is TGTGCCAGCAGCTTGGATGATACAGGGGAAGAAAAACTGTTTTTT. It codes for CASSLDDTGEEKLFF.

This clonotype has just a few counts. J is TRBJ2-2 and V is TRBV12-3 or TRBV12-4; no firm D call. The CDR3 contains 14 residues. Trimming shortened V by 6 bases and J by 4 bases, and 12 bases separated the two germline ends. CDR3 nucleotides: TGTGCCAGCAGCCTAAAACGGGCCACCGGGGAGCTGTTTTTT. Translating it yields CASSLKRATGELFF.

Only a few counts were recorded for this clonotype. The chain uses TRBV27 and TRBJ2-2, with D perhaps TRBD2 (7 bases). Trimming shortened V by 7 bases and J by 3 bases, and 18 bases separated the two germline ends. This CDR3 spans 16 amino acids. Germline loops: CDR1 MNHEY, CDR2 SMNVEV (reference sequence). Written as DNA, the CDR3 is TGTGCCAGCACATCGGGGGGCAGACTGGACACCGGGGAGCTGTTTTTT. The encoded protein is CASTSGGRLDTGELFF.

J is TRBJ2-7 and V is TRBV29-1; D remains unclear. Germline-derived CDR1 and CDR2 are SQVTM and ANQGSEA. The V end lost 6 bases, the J end lost 0 bases, and 12 bases lay between the germline ends. This CDR3 region has 13 residues. The CDR3 spells CSVWTDRSYEQYF. In DNA, the CDR3 is TGCAGCGTCTGGACCGACCGCTCCTACGAGCAGTACTTC.

J is TRBJ1-5 and V is TRBV5-5, with TRBD1 identical over 8 bases. CDR3 length equals 15 residues. The germline gives CDR1 SGHKS, CDR2 YYEKEE (reference sequence). Germline trimming cut 3 bases from V and 1 base from J; bases unmatched to any gene: 3. CDR3 amino acids: CASSWDRLSNQPQHF. The CDR3, as DNA: TGTGCCAGCAGCTGGGACAGGTTGAGCAATCAGCCCCAGCATTTT.

The chain couples TRBV7-8 to TRBJ1-2, with D maybe TRBD1 (6 bases). CDR3 length: 16 amino acids. Trimming left V 4 bases short and J 2 bases short, with 17 bases between. The germline CDR1 and CDR2 sequences are SGHVS and FQNEAQ. Written as DNA, the CDR3 is TGTGCCAGCAGCTGGGAGTTTATGGGGGCCAACTATGGCTACACCTTC. Amino acid sequence: CASSWEFMGANYGYTF.

The chain uses TRBV9 and TRBJ2-3; unclear D gene. CDR3 length: 14 residues. The V end lost 2 bases, the J end lost 1 base, and 8 bases lay between the germline ends. CDR1 is SGDLS, CDR2 YYNGEE, per germline. The CDR3 sequence is CASSVLVGTDTQYF. The CDR3 DNA follows: TGTGCCAGCAGCGTTTTGGTGGGCACAGATACGCAGTATTTT.

This clonotype was detected a few times. The J gene is TRBJ2-5, the V gene TRBV24-1; 7 bases agree with TRBD2. V lost 5 bases, J lost 5 bases, and 13 bases stayed unmatched. Germline CDR1 is KGHDR and CDR2 is SFDVKD. This CDR3 comprises 16 residues. Here the CDR3 reads CATSALGRLPAETQYF. CDR3 bases: TGTGCCACCAGTGCCCTCGGGAGGCTCCCGGCGGAGACCCAGTACTTC.

This clonotype was seen a handful of times. This chain connects TRBV9 to TRBJ2-2; 9 positions agree with TRBD1. Germline CDR1 SGDLS, CDR2 YYNGEE. The CDR3 totals 15 residues. J lost 3 bases, V lost 0 bases, and 0 bases had no gene match. The CDR3: CASSVDRGHTGELFF. The CDR3 DNA follows: TGTGCCAGCAGCGTAGACAGGGGGCACACCGGGGAGCTGTTTTTT.

The J gene is TRBJ2-7, the V gene TRBV4-1; unclear D gene. V shed 4 bases and J shed 3 bases, with 13 bases lying between them. CDR3 length equals 14 residues. Germline V gene lookup returns CDR1 MGHRA and CDR2 YSYEKL. The CDR3 region has the DNA TGCGCCAGCAGCCCAGGAACCCACGGCTACGAGCAGTACTTC. It specifies CASSPGTHGYEQYF.

The chain is built from TRBV5-6 and TRBJ2-1, with D hard to call. The germline V and J ends were trimmed by 1 base and 8 bases, with 7 bases remaining between them. The CDR3 consists of 12 residues. CDR1 and CDR2 from the germline V gene are SGHDT and YYEEEE. The CDR3 here is CASSLFLYEQFF. The CDR3 DNA sequence: TGTGCCAGCAGCTTGTTTCTCTATGAGCAGTTCTTC.

The chain uses TRBV6-2 or TRBV6-3 and TRBJ1-1, with no clear D. The CDR3 runs to 16 residues. CDR1 is MNHEY and CDR2 is SVGEGT in the germline V gene. Between the trimmed V and J ends, which lost 0 bases and 1 base, there was a span of 12 bases. In DNA form, the CDR3 reads TGTGCCAGCAGTTACTCCTGGGGATCGGAGAACACTGAAGCTTTCTTT. Its translation: CASSYSWGSENTEAFF.

The chain combines TRBV5-4 with TRBJ2-3; D may match TRBD1 or TRBD2 (5 bases each). The germline V gene has CDR1 SGHNT and CDR2 YYREEE (reference sequence). The V gene lost 0 bases and the J gene lost 0 bases, with 11 bases spanning the gap. CDR3 length equals 16 residues. The CDR3 DNA is TGTGCCAGCAGCTTGGGAGGGGATACTAGCACAGATACGCAGTATTTT. Its translation: CASSLGGDTSTDTQYF.

This clonotype was detected only once. The CDR3 DNA is TGTGCCAGCAGTTTACTAGCGGGGGGAAGGACAGATACGCAGTATTTT. Translation gives CASSLLAGGRTDTQYF. The chain couples TRBV12-3 or TRBV12-4 to TRBJ2-3; 11 nucleotides agree with TRBD2. With 2 bases clipped from V and 3 bases from J, the junction kept 4 bases outside the gene matches. CDR3 size: 16 residues.

The chain is built from TRBV5-6 and TRBJ2-3, with a possible D match to TRBD1 (7 bases). V shed 0 bases and J shed 11 bases, with 16 bases lying between them. From germline, CDR1 is SGHDT and CDR2 YYEEEE. The CDR3 is 14 residues long. The CDR3 DNA is TGTGCCAGCAGCTTGGTCTCAGGGGGGTTTGGGCAGTATTTT. Encoded protein: CASSLVSGGFGQYF.

The chain has TRBV5-4 and TRBJ2-5; maybe TRBD2 (5 bases). V was trimmed by 1 base and J by 3 bases, leaving 10 bases between them. Germline CDR1 SGHNT, CDR2 YYREEE (reference sequence). CDR3 length: 14 amino acids. The CDR3 DNA reads TGTGCCAGCAGCTTGCCCGGGGTCAAAGAGACCCAGTACTTC. Its translation is CASSLPGVKETQYF.